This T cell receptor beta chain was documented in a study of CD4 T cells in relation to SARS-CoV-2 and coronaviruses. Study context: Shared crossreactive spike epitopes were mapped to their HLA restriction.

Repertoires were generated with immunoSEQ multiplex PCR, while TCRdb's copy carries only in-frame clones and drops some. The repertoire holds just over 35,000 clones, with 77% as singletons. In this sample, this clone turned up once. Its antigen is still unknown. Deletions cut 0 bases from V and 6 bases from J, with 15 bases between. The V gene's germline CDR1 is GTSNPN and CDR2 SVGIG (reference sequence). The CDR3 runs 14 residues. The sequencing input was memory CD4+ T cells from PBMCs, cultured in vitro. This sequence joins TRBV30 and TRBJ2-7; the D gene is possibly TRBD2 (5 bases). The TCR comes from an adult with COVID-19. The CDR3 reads CAWSVHSGYGEQYF. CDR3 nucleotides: TGTGCCTGGAGTGTACACTCGGGGTATGGCGAGCAGTACTTC.